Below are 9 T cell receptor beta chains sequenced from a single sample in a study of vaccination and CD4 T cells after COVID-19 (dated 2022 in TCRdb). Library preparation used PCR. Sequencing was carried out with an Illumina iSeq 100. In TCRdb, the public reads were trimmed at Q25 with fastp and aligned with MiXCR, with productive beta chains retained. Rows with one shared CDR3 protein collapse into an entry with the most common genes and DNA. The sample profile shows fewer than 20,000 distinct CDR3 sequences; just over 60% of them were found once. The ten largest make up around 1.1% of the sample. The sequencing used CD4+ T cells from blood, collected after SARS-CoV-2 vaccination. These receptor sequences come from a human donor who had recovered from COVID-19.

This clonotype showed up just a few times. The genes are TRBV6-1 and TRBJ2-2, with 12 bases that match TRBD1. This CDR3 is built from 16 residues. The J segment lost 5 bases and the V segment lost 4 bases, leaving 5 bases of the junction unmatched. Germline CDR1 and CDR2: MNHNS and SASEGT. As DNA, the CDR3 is TGTGCCAGCAGTGCGGGACAGGGGGCTGTTACCGGGGAGCTGTTTTTT. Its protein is CASSAGQGAVTGELFF.

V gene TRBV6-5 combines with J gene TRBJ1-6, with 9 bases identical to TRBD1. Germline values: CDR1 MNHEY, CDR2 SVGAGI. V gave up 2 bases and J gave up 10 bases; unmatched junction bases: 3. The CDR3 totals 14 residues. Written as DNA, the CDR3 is TGTGCCAGCAGTTACGCGGACAGGGGCTCACCCCTCCACTTT. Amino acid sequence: CASSYADRGSPLHF.

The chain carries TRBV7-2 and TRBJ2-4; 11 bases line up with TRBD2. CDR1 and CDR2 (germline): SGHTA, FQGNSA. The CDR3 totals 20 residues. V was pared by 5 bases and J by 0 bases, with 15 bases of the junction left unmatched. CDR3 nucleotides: TGTGCCAGCAGCCTCCAACGGCCGGGACTAGCGGAATTAGCCAAAAACATTCAGTACTTC. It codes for CASSLQRPGLAELAKNIQYF.

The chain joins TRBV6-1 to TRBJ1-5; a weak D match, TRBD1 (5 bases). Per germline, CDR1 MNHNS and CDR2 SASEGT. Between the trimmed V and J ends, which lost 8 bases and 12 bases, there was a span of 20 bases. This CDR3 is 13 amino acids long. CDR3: CASLLTLQARQHF. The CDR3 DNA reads TGTGCCAGCCTCCTGACGTTACAGGCGCGCCAGCATTTT.

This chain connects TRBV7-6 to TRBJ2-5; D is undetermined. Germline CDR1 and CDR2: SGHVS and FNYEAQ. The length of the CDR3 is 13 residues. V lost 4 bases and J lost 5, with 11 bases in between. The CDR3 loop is CASSSLGRETQYF. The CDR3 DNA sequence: TGTGCCAGCAGCTCTCTCGGTCGGGAGACCCAGTACTTC.

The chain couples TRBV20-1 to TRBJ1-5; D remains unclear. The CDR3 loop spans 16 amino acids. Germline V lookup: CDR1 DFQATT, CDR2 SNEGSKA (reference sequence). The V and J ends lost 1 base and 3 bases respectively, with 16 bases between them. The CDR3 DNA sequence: TGCAGTGCTAGAGCGGCAGTTAATCACTTCAATCAGCCCCAGCATTTT. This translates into CSARAAVNHFNQPQHF.

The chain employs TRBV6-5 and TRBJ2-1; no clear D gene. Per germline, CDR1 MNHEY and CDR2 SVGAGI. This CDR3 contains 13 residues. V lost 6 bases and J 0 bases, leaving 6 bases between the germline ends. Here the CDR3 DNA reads TGTGCCAGCAGATACGACTCCTACAATGAGCAGTTCTTC. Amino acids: CASRYDSYNEQFF.

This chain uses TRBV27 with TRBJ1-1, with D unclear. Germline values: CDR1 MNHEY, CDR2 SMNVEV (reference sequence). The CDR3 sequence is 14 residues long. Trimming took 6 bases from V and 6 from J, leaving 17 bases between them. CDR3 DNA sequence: TGTGCCAGCAGATCGGACGGCACAATGGCTGAAGCTTTCTTT. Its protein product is CASRSDGTMAEAFF.

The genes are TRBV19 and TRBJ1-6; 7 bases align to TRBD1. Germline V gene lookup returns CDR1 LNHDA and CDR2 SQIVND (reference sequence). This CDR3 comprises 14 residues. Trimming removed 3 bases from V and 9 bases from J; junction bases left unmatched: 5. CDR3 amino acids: CASSIAGDSSPLHF. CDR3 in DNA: TGTGCCAGTAGTATTGCAGGGGACAGTTCACCCCTCCACTTT.